A single sample is the source of the 2 T cell receptor beta chains below, sequenced in a study. TCRdb reprocessed the 5' RACE reads via MiXCR and lists one record per CDR3 protein. The sample includes 40,000 to 65,000 distinct CDR3 sequences, approximately 24% of them seen just once. Sequencing was performed on tumor-infiltrating naive CD4+ T cells sorted from the breast tumor. The sample's subset: naive CD4+ T cells, CD4+CD45RA+CD25-. These receptors originate from a female donor with breast cancer.

This clonotype was seen many times. The chain links TRBV5-1 to TRBJ2-5; the D gene is possibly TRBD2 (5 bases). V was trimmed by 4 bases and J by 2 bases, leaving 12 bases between them. The CDR3 is 14 residues long. Germline V gene lookup returns CDR1 SGHRS and CDR2 YFSETQ. The CDR3 sequence: CASSLRGSQETQYF. DNA for the CDR3: TGCGCCAGCAGCCTCAGAGGGTCTCAAGAGACCCAGTACTTC. Using reference TRBV5-1 and TRBJ2-5 for the parts outside the CDR3, the full variable domain is KAGVTQTPRYLIKTRGQQVTLSCSPISGHRSVSWYQQTPGQGLQFLFEYFSETQRNKGNFPGRFSGRQFSNSRSEMNVSTLELGDSALYLCASSLRGSQETQYFGPGTRLLVL.

The chain couples TRBV7-3 to TRBJ2-3, with 12 bases that match TRBD2. Germline assignment: CDR1 SGHTA and CDR2 FQGTGA. This CDR3 region has 15 residues. The V segment lost 8 bases and the J segment 10 bases; nucleotides outside the gene matches: 13. The CDR3 sequence: CASQLAGGPFQPQYF. DNA of the CDR3: TGTGCCAGCCAGCTAGCGGGAGGGCCTTTCCAGCCGCAGTATTTT.